The clone carrying this T cell receptor (beta chain) is deemed medium-sized. The data were obtained in a study of tumor and adjacent non-tumor tissue in lung cancer. About the study: Aged about 30 to 76 years, patients included 10 men and roughly 5 women with stage I to III disease. Each sample yielded 3.9 million or so productive TCRbeta reads on average.

TCRbeta libraries were built with three rounds of nested PCR, modified from ARM-PCR. TCRdb reanalysed the multiplex PCR reads using MiXCR and keeps one entry per CDR3 protein. The sample comprises roughly 82,000 distinct CDR3 sequences, approximately 73% of which are singletons, and 20% to 25% rests with the top ten. This CDR3 is built from 15 residues. Germline V gene sequence: CDR1 KGHDR, CDR2 SFDVKD. The V end was cut by 0 bases, the J end by 5 bases, with 9 bases between. No cell sorting was done before RNA was extracted from the tissue. This non-tumor lung sample came from over 3 cm beyond the tumor edge.

The TCR sequence derives from a woman between 45 and 65 years old with non-small cell lung cancer. The chain combines TRBV24-1 with TRBJ2-2; the D is unclear. The sample comprised distant non-tumor lung tissue. The CDR3 region is CATSDLLLGTGELFF. CDR3 DNA sequence: TGTGCCACCAGTGATTTGCTGTTAGGGACCGGGGAGCTGTTTTTT.